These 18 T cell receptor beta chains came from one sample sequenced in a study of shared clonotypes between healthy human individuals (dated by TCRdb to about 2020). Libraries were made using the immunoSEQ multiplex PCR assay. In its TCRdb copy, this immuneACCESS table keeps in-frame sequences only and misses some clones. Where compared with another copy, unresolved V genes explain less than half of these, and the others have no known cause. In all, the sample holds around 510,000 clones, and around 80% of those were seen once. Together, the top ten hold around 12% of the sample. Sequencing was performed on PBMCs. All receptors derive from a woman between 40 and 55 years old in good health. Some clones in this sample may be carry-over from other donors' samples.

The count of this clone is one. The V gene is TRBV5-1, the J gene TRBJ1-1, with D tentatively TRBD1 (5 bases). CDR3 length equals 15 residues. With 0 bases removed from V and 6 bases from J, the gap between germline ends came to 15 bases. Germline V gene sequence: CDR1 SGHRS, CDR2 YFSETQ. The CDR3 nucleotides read TGCGCCAGCAGCTTGGATGGGCCTCGAGGGGCTGAAGCTTTCTTT. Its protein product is CASSLDGPRGAEAFF.

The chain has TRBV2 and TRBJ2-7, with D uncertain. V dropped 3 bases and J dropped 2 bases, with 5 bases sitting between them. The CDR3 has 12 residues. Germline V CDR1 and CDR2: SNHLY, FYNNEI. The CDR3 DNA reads TGTGCCAGCAGTGACACAACCTACGAGCAGTACTTC. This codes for CASSDTTYEQYF. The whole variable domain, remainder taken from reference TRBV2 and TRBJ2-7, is EPEVTQTPSHQVTQMGQEVILRCVPISNHLYFYWYRQILGQKVEFLVSFYNNEISEKSEIFDDQFSVERPDGSNFTLKIRSTKLEDSAMYFCASSDTTYEQYFGPGTRLTVT.

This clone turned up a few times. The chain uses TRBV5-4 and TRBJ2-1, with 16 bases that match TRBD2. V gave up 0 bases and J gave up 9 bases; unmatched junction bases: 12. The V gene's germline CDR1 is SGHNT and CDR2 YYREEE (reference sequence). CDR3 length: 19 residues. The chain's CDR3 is CASSLAVGTSGRGRVEQFF. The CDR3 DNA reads TGTGCCAGCAGCTTGGCCGTGGGGACTAGCGGGAGGGGCAGGGTTGAGCAGTTCTTC. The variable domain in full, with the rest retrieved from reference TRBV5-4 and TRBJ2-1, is ETGVTQSPTHLIKTRGQQVTLRCSSQSGHNTVSWYQQALGQGPQFIFQYYREEENGRGNFPPRFSGLQFPNYSSELNVNALELDDSALYLCASSLAVGTSGRGRVEQFFGPGTRLTVL.

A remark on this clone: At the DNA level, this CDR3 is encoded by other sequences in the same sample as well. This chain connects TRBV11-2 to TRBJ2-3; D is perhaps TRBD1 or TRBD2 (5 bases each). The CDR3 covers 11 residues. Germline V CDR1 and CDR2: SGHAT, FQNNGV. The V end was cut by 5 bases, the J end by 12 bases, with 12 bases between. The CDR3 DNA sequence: TGTGCCAGCAGCCCGGGACGCACACAGTATTTT. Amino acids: CASSPGRTQYF.

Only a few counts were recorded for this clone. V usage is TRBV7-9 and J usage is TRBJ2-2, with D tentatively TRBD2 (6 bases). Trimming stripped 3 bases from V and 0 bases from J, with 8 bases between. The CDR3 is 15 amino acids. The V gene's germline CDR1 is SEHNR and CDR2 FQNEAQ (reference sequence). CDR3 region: CASSFRDSNTGELFF. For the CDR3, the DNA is TGTGCCAGCAGCTTCCGGGACTCGAACACCGGGGAGCTGTTTTTT.

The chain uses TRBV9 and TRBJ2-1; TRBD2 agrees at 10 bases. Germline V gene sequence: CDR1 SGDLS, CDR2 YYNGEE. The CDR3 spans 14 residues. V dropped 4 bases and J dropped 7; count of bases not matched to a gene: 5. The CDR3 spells CASSPGLAANEQFF. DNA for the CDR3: TGTGCCAGCAGCCCCGGACTAGCGGCAAATGAGCAGTTCTTC. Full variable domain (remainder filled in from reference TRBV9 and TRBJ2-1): DSGVTQTPKHLITATGQRVTLRCSPRSGDLSVYWYQQSLDQGLQFLIQYYNGEERAKGNILERFSAQQFPDLHSELNLSSLELGDSALYFCASSPGLAANEQFFGPGTRLTVL.

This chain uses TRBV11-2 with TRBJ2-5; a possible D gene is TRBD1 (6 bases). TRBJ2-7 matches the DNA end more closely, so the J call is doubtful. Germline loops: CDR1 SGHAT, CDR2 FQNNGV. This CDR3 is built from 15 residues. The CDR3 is CASSLRGFPLDEQYF. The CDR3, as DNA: TGTGCCAGCAGCTTAAGGGGGTTCCCCCTGGACGAGCAGTACTTC.

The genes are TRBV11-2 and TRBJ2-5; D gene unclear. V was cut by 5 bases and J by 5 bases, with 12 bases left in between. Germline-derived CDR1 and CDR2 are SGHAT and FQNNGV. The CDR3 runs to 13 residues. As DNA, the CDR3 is TGTGCCAGCAGCCCCGAATTATTGGAGACCCAGTACTTC. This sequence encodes CASSPELLETQYF. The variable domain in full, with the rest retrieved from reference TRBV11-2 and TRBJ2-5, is EAGVAQSPRYKIIEKRQSVAFWCNPISGHATLYWYQQILGQGPKLLIQFQNNGVVDDSQLPKDRFSAERLKGVDSTLKIQPAKLEDSAVYLCASSPELLETQYFGPGTRLLVL.

In nucleotides, the CDR3 is TGTGCCACCAGCAGTAGTAGCGGGAAGAACCTCTACAATGAGCAGTTCTTC. Protein sequence: CATSSSSGKNLYNEQFF. The chain combines TRBV15 with TRBJ2-1; 8 bases map to TRBD2. With V trimmed by 3 bases and J by 3 bases, 10 bases remained unmatched. CDR1 LNHNV and CDR2 YYDKDF come from the germline V gene (reference sequence). The CDR3 consists of 17 residues. The complete variable domain, with remaining parts taken from reference TRBV15 and TRBJ2-1, reads DAMVIQNPRYQVTQFGKPVTLSCSQTLNHNVMYWYQQKSSQAPKLLFHYYDKDFNNEADTPDNFQSRRPNTSFCFLDIRSPGLGDTAMYLCATSSSSGKNLYNEQFFGPGTRLTVL.

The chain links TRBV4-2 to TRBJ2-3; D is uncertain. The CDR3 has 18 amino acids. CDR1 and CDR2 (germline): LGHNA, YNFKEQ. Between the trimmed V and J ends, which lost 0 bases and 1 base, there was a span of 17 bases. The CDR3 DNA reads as TGTGCCAGCAGCCAAGATTTAGGCACAGACTGGGGCACAGATACGCAGTATTTT. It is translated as CASSQDLGTDWGTDTQYF.

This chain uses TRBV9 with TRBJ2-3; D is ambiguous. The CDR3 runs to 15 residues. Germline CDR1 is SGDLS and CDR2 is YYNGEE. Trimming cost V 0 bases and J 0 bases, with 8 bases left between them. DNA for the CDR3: TGTGCCAGCAGCGTAGAGGATCCTAGCACAGATACGCAGTATTTT. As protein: CASSVEDPSTDTQYF.

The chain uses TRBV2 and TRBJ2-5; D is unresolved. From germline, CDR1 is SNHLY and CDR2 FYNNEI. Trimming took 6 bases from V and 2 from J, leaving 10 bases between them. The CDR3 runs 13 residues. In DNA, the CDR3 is TGTGCCAGCAGCACTTGGGCACAAGAGACCCAGTACTTC. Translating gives CASSTWAQETQYF.

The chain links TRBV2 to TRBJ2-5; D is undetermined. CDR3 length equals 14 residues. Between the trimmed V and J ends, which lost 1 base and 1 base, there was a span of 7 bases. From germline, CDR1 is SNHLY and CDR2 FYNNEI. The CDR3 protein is CASSEGTLQETQYF. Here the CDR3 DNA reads TGTGCCAGCAGTGAAGGGACGCTCCAAGAGACCCAGTACTTC. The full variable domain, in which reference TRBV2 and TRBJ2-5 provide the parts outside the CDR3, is EPEVTQTPSHQVTQMGQEVILRCVPISNHLYFYWYRQILGQKVEFLVSFYNNEISEKSEIFDDQFSVERPDGSNFTLKIRSTKLEDSAMYFCASSEGTLQETQYFGPGTRLLVL.

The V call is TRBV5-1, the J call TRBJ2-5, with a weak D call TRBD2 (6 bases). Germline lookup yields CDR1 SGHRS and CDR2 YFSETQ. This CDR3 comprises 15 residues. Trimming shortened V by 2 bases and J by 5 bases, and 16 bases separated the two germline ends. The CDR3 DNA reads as TGCGCCAGCAGCTTAATGGGTTCGGCGGGGGAGACCCAGTACTTC. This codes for CASSLMGSAGETQYF.

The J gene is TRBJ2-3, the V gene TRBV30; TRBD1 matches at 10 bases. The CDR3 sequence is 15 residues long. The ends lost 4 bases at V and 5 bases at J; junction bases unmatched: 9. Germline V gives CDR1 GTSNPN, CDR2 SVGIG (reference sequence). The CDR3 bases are TGTGCCTGGAACCCGACAGGGGGCGCGGGAGATACGCAGTATTTT. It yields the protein CAWNPTGGAGDTQYF.

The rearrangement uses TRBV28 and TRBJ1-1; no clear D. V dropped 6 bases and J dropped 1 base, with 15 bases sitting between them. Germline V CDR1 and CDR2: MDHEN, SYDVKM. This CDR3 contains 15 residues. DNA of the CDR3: TGTGCCAGCAGCACTAAAGTCGAGGGGAACACTGAAGCTTTCTTT. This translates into CASSTKVEGNTEAFF. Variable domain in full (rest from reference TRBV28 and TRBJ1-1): DVKVTQSSRYLVKRTGEKVFLECVQDMDHENMFWYRQDPGLGLRLIYFSYDVKMKEKGDIPEGYSVSREKKERFSLILESASTNQTSMYLCASSTKVEGNTEAFFGQGTRLTVV.

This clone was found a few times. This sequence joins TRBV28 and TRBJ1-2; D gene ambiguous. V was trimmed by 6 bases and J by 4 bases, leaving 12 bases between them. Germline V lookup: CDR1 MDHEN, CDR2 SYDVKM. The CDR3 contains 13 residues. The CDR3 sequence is CASRAIVGYGYTF. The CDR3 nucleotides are TGTGCCAGCAGAGCGATAGTGGGCTATGGCTACACCTTC.

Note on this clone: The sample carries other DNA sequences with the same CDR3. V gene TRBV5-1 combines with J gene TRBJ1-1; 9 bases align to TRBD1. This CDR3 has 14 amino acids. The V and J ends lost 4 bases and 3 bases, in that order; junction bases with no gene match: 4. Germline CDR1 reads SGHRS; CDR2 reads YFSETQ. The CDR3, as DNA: TGCGCCAGCAGCCCGGACAGGGGAGACACTGAAGCTTTCTTT. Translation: CASSPDRGDTEAFF.